The 7 T cell receptor beta chains given below trace back to one sample, sequenced in a study of cytomegalovirus exposure and HLA in healthy donors. Use of 60 Vbeta and 13 Jbeta primers characterized the PCR. Sequencing was performed with immunoSEQ multiplex PCR; in TCRdb, only in-frame clones are kept and a portion is missing. The sample gives tens of thousands of clones, about three quarters of which show up once; nearly 6% is in the top ten. Sequencing used PBMCs. Receptor source: a female donor in good health and CMV-seronegative.

This chain connects TRBV5-1 to TRBJ2-5; tentatively, D is TRBD2 (6 bases). V gave up 4 bases and J gave up 2 bases, with 15 bases separating them. This CDR3 spans 15 amino acids. Germline V gives CDR1 SGHRS, CDR2 YFSETQ. CDR3 DNA: TGCGCCAGCAGCGGGGGGAAGATCCCGCAAGAGACCCAGTACTTC. Protein product: CASSGGKIPQETQYF.

The rearrangement uses TRBV7-9 and TRBJ2-7; D unresolved. Germline V gene sequence: CDR1 SEHNR, CDR2 FQNEAQ (reference sequence). CDR3 length: 13 residues. V was shortened by 2 bases and J by 6 bases, with 11 bases between the two germline ends. CDR3 region: CASSLRLDGEQYF. The CDR3 DNA reads as TGTGCCAGCAGCTTAAGGCTAGACGGCGAGCAGTACTTC.

CDR3 sequence: CASSQELGGTYNEQFF. CDR3 DNA: TGCGCCAGCAGCCAAGAGCTAGGAGGGACCTACAATGAGCAGTTCTTC. The chain uses TRBV4-1 and TRBJ2-1; D possibly corresponds to TRBD2 (6 bases). V gave up 0 bases and J gave up 2 bases, with 11 bases separating them. The CDR3 is made up of 16 amino acids. The V gene's germline CDR1 is MGHRA and CDR2 YSYEKL.

The chain uses TRBV28 and TRBJ1-1; tentatively, D is TRBD1 (5 bases). The CDR3 sequence is 14 residues long. Germline CDR1 reads MDHEN; CDR2 reads SYDVKM. Trimming took 8 bases from V and 6 from J, leaving 19 bases between them. The DNA for the CDR3 is TGTGCCAGCGGATCTGGAGGGACCTCTCCTGAAGCTTTCTTT. It is translated as CASGSGGTSPEAFF. The entire variable domain, with the rest obtained from reference TRBV28 and TRBJ1-1, is as follows: DVKVTQSSRYLVKRTGEKVFLECVQDMDHENMFWYRQDPGLGLRLIYFSYDVKMKEKGDIPEGYSVSREKKERFSLILESASTNQTSMYLCASGSGGTSPEAFFGQGTRLTVV.

This clone was seen a few times. J is TRBJ2-7 and V is TRBV19; D possibly corresponds to TRBD2 (6 bases). The CDR3 covers 14 residues. Deletions cut 3 bases from V and 6 bases from J, with 15 bases between. From germline, CDR1 is LNHDA and CDR2 SQIVND (reference sequence). Here the CDR3 reads CASSIGGFAVEQYF. The CDR3 bases are TGTGCCAGTAGTATTGGAGGGTTCGCGGTCGAGCAGTACTTC.

This sequence joins TRBV11-2 and TRBJ2-7; TRBD2 agrees at 10 bases. V was pared by 4 bases and J by 4 bases, with 7 bases of the junction left unmatched. Germline V CDR1 and CDR2: SGHAT, FQNNGV. CDR3 length: 15 amino acids. The CDR3 is CASSSPTSGRYEQYF. In DNA form, the CDR3 reads TGTGCCAGCAGCTCTCCGACTAGCGGGCGTTACGAGCAGTACTTC.

The rearrangement uses TRBV7-9 and TRBJ2-5, with a tentative D call TRBD1 (6 bases). V lost 1 base to trimming and J lost 4 bases, with 7 bases between them. The germline gives CDR1 SEHNR, CDR2 FQNEAQ (reference sequence). The CDR3 runs to 13 residues. The CDR3 bases are TGTGCCAGCAGCTTAGGCAGGGGAGAGACCCAGTACTTC. Translation gives CASSLGRGETQYF.